The table lists the clone carrying this T cell receptor (beta chain) with a few counts. The CDR3 is 16 residues long. Trimming took 4 bases from V and 0 from J, leaving 10 bases between them. Germline CDR1 SGHAT, CDR2 FQNNGV. This record belongs to a study of blood T cell repertoires in COVID-19. About the study: In each case, the material was cDNA or gDNA derived from T cells, B-cell-depleted T cells, or PBMCs.

Living in under 30 US areas, the participants were between roughly 18 and 89 years of age. Participants' own reports of clinical history determined their cohort assignment. Within 2 weeks of study entry, exposed participants had contacted a PCR-confirmed or clinician-diagnosed COVID-19 case. Sequenced by immunoSEQ multiplex PCR; TCRdb stores in-frame clones only, minus some. Of roughly 200,000 clones detected, about 83% appear once; the ten largest clones hold more than 3%. This clonotype was sampled from a young woman who had been exposed to COVID-19. Sample: PBMCs or T cells enriched from blood (not recorded which). V is TRBV11-2 and J is TRBJ2-6; perhaps TRBD1 as D (6 bases). The CDR3 DNA sequence: TGTGCCAGCAGCTGGACAGCTCGCTCTGGGGCCAACGTCCTGACTTTC. Amino acids: CASSWTARSGANVLTF.